The rows below give T cell receptor beta chains drawn from one sample of a study of blood T cell repertoires in COVID-19. The repertoire was sequenced with immunoSEQ multiplex PCR; TCRdb's copy has only in-frame clones and lacks some. The top ten clones hold approximately 3.5% of a sample with 130,000 to 150,000 clones, about four fifths of them seen once. The sequencing sample was made of peripheral blood. The receptor source for this set is a man in his 70s who had recovered from COVID-19. Each CDR3 is given with its conserved first and last residue. Fields, in order: D gene, V gene, J gene, clone size, CDR3 DNA, CDR3 protein. The D gene is left open where the match is weak. Rows give clone size only sometimes, using once, few, many, or a class for an expanded clone.

d_gene: NA; v_gene: TRBV5-1; j_gene: TRBJ2-2; abundance: NA; CDR3nt: TGCGCCAGCTCTGTCCGGGTTGACACCGGGGAGCTGTTTTTT; CDR3aa: CASSVRVDTGELFF
d_gene: NA; v_gene: TRBV15; j_gene: TRBJ2-1; abundance: NA; CDR3nt: TGTGCCACCAGCAGAGAGAGACAACAGGGCTATGAGCAGTTCTTC; CDR3aa: CATSRERQQGYEQFF
d_gene: NA; v_gene: TRBV18; j_gene: TRBJ2-4; abundance: once; CDR3nt: TGTGCCAGCTCGGAGGACTCTGACATTCAGTACTTC; CDR3aa: CASSEDSDIQYF
d_gene: NA; v_gene: TRBV9; j_gene: TRBJ2-2; abundance: NA; CDR3nt: TGTGCCAGCAGCGTAGGGACTACCCTACCGGGCGGGGAGCTGTTTTTT; CDR3aa: CASSVGTTLPGGELFF
d_gene: TRBD2; v_gene: TRBV11-2; j_gene: TRBJ2-7; abundance: NA; CDR3nt: TGTGCCAGCAGCTTCGGGAGGGGAGGGAGGAAGAACGAGCAGTACTTC; CDR3aa: CASSFGRGGRKNEQYF
d_gene: TRBD1; v_gene: TRBV7-3; j_gene: TRBJ1-3; abundance: NA; CDR3nt: TGTGCCAGCAGCTTAAGCCCGGGACAGCTGGATGGAAACACCATATATTTT; CDR3aa: CASSLSPGQLDGNTIYF
d_gene: NA; v_gene: TRBV6-6; j_gene: TRBJ2-1; abundance: NA; CDR3nt: TGTGCCAGCAGTTACTTTGAAGACTTGTTCTTC; CDR3aa: CASSYFEDLFF
d_gene: TRBD1; v_gene: TRBV18; j_gene: TRBJ2-3; abundance: NA; CDR3nt: TGTGCCAGCTCACCCAACAGGGGCGCTGTCACAGATACGCAGTATTTT; CDR3aa: CASSPNRGAVTDTQYF
d_gene: TRBD1; v_gene: TRBV15; j_gene: TRBJ2-5; abundance: NA; CDR3nt: TGTGCCACCAGCAGAGATCGGGGACAGGTACAAGAGACCCAGTACTTC; CDR3aa: CATSRDRGQVQETQYF
d_gene: TRBD1; v_gene: TRBV19; j_gene: TRBJ2-5; abundance: NA; CDR3nt: TGTGCCAGTAGTATAGGACAGGGGCCAGAGACCCAGTACTTC; CDR3aa: CASSIGQGPETQYF
d_gene: TRBD2; v_gene: TRBV7-2; j_gene: TRBJ2-1; abundance: NA; CDR3nt: TGTGCCAGCCGGGGGGGAGACAGCCCCTACAATGAGCAGTTCTTC; CDR3aa: CASRGGDSPYNEQFF
d_gene: TRBD2; v_gene: TRBV27; j_gene: TRBJ2-1; abundance: NA; CDR3nt: TGTGCCAGCAGTTTATTCGGGGGGAATGAGCAGTTCTTC; CDR3aa: CASSLFGGNEQFF
d_gene: TRBD2; v_gene: TRBV27; j_gene: TRBJ2-7; abundance: NA; CDR3nt: TGTGCCAGCAGTGCTAGCGGGATCTCCTACGAGCAGTACTTC; CDR3aa: CASSASGISYEQYF
d_gene: NA; v_gene: TRBV7-2; j_gene: TRBJ2-1; abundance: NA; CDR3nt: TGTGCCAGCAGCAGACAGGCCATCAGGGATGAGCAGTTCTTC; CDR3aa: CASSRQAIRDEQFF
d_gene: TRBD1; v_gene: TRBV7-2; j_gene: TRBJ1-4; abundance: NA; CDR3nt: TGTGCCAGCAGCCTAGGGACAGGGAGTGAAAAACTGTTTTTT; CDR3aa: CASSLGTGSEKLFF
d_gene: NA; v_gene: TRBV19; j_gene: TRBJ2-2; abundance: NA; CDR3nt: TGTGCCAGTAGTATATCCGGGGCCGGGGAGCTGTTTTTT; CDR3aa: CASSISGAGELFF
d_gene: NA; v_gene: TRBV9; j_gene: TRBJ1-4; abundance: NA; CDR3nt: TGTGCCAGCAGCGTAGGAGGTCCTGGGGAAAAACTGTTTTTT; CDR3aa: CASSVGGPGEKLFF
d_gene: NA; v_gene: TRBV9; j_gene: TRBJ2-1; abundance: NA; CDR3nt: TGTGCCAGCAGCTCCCGTGGGGCTAGCGCCTACAATGAGCAGTTCTTC; CDR3aa: CASSSRGASAYNEQFF
d_gene: NA; v_gene: TRBV19; j_gene: TRBJ2-1; abundance: NA; CDR3nt: TGTGCCAGTAGTATCTTTGAGCAGTTCTTC; CDR3aa: CASSIFEQFF
d_gene: NA; v_gene: TRBV5-4; j_gene: TRBJ1-4; abundance: NA; CDR3nt: TGTGCCAGCAGCCTAGACAGCCGTAATGAAAAACTGTTTTTT; CDR3aa: CASSLDSRNEKLFF
d_gene: TRBD1; v_gene: TRBV19; j_gene: TRBJ2-7; abundance: NA; CDR3nt: TGTGCCAGTAGTTCCGGGACAGGGGGCTCCTACGAGCAGTACTTC; CDR3aa: CASSSGTGGSYEQYF
d_gene: NA; v_gene: TRBV7-9; j_gene: TRBJ1-3; abundance: NA; CDR3nt: TGTGCCAGCAGCTTATTGGGCAGCCTCCTATCTGGAAACACCATATATTTT; CDR3aa: CASSLLGSLLSGNTIYF
d_gene: TRBD1; v_gene: TRBV10-3; j_gene: TRBJ2-2; abundance: NA; CDR3nt: TGTGCCATCAGTGAACCGGGACAGGGAGGTCCCGGGGAGCTGTTTTTT; CDR3aa: CAISEPGQGGPGELFF
d_gene: TRBD1; v_gene: TRBV3-1/TRBV3-2; j_gene: TRBJ1-1; abundance: NA; CDR3nt: TGTGCCAGCAGCCAAGTAATGACAGGGGGTGAAGCTTTCTTT; CDR3aa: CASSQVMTGGEAFF
d_gene: TRBD1; v_gene: TRBV27; j_gene: TRBJ1-1; abundance: NA; CDR3nt: TGTGCCAGCAGTTTATCACAGGGGTTGATAGCTTTCTTT; CDR3aa: CASSLSQGLIAFF
d_gene: NA; v_gene: TRBV28; j_gene: TRBJ1-1; abundance: once; CDR3nt: TGTGCCAGCAGCGTTACAGGGAGAACTGAAGCTTTCTTT; CDR3aa: CASSVTGRTEAFF
d_gene: NA; v_gene: TRBV19; j_gene: TRBJ1-2; abundance: NA; CDR3nt: TGTGCCAGTAGCCCGCCGGGACAAACCTTCTATGGCTACACCTTC; CDR3aa: CASSPPGQTFYGYTF
d_gene: NA; v_gene: TRBV30; j_gene: TRBJ2-5; abundance: NA; CDR3nt: TGTGCCTGGAGTCCCGGCGGGCCCCTCGGCGAGACCCAGTACTTC; CDR3aa: CAWSPGGPLGETQYF